This T cell receptor beta chain stems from a study of regulatory T cells in long-lasting Graves disease. This clonotype was detected ten times or more. Its antigen is still unknown. Building the TCR beta libraries relied on iRepertoire HTBI primers, and CDR3 regions underwent Arm-PCR. TCRdb re-called the multiplex PCR reads with MiXCR, one entry per CDR3 protein. This table has about 220,000 distinct CDR3 sequences, less than 20% appearing once. This sample's time point: newly diagnosed GD, antithyroid drugs for less than 3 months. PBMC RNA was the source of the TCR library. Patient provenance is recorded as an endocrinology department in Xi'an, China. CDR1 is MDHEN and CDR2 is SYDVKM in the germline V gene. The CDR3 loop spans 16 amino acids. Deletions cut 6 bases from V and 0 bases from J, with 15 bases between. General study results and limits: Gene preferences differed: TRBV28, TRBJ1-2, TRBJ2-5 in persistent cases. Among the persistent patients, roughly 2,500 public clonotypes were shared, more than the 950 to 1,000 shared among new patients.

This sample was shared with a second study, whose subject was T cells in Graves' hyperthyroidism and ophthalmopathy. As reported in that work: HTBI primers were the set used in a first-round RT-PCR of the TCR CDR3.

This sequence joins TRBV28 and TRBJ1-3; D remains ambiguous. The receptor's source is a woman in her 30s with Graves disease. The specimen comprised peripheral blood mononuclear cells (PBMCs), sampled at new diagnosis, from a patient treated with antithyroid drugs. The CDR3 loop reads CASSPPGSRSGNTIYF. The CDR3 DNA reads as TGTGCCAGCAGCCCCCCGGGTAGCCGCTCTGGAAACACCATATATTTT.